These 25 T cell receptor beta chains came from one sample sequenced in a study of immune evolution from preneoplasia to lung adenocarcinoma. Sequenced by immunoSEQ multiplex PCR; TCRdb stores in-frame clones only, minus some. The table lists about 3,600 clones, around 80% of them singletons. Sequencing used FFPE lung adenocarcinoma in situ tissue. These receptors were obtained from a person aged 60-80 years with lung adenocarcinoma.

The chain combines TRBV11-2 with TRBJ1-2; no clear D gene. The CDR3 is made up of 13 amino acids. The V and J ends lost 2 bases and 3 bases respectively, with 7 bases between them. The germline CDR1 and CDR2 sequences are SGHAT and FQNNGV. The CDR3: CASSLSRYYGYTF. For the CDR3, the DNA is TGTGCCAGCAGCTTAAGCAGATACTATGGCTACACCTTC. Together with reference TRBV11-2 and TRBJ1-2, the CDR3 gives the full variable domain: EAGVAQSPRYKIIEKRQSVAFWCNPISGHATLYWYQQILGQGPKLLIQFQNNGVVDDSQLPKDRFSAERLKGVDSTLKIQPAKLEDSAVYLCASSLSRYYGYTFGSGTRLTVV.

V usage is TRBV10-3 and J usage is TRBJ1-1; TRBD1 aligns across 10 bases. The CDR3 is 15 residues long. J gave up 12 bases and V 0 bases, and 10 bases lay outside the gene matches. CDR1 ENHRY and CDR2 SYGVKD come from the germline V gene. CDR3 region: CAISESVRDRGGTFF. CDR3 coding DNA: TGTGCCATCAGTGAGTCAGTCCGGGACAGGGGTGGAACTTTCTTT.

Here the CDR3 DNA reads TGTGCCAGTCGGGGGGGGGCGAACACCGGGGAGCTGTTTTTT. Translation gives CASRGGANTGELFF. The V call is TRBV19, the J call TRBJ2-2; 8 positions match TRBD2. This CDR3 is 14 amino acids long. CDR1 and CDR2 from the germline V gene are LNHDA and SQIVND (reference sequence). J lost 0 bases, V lost 8 bases, and 2 bases had no gene match.

The gene calls are TRBV18 and TRBJ1-6; 10 bases line up with TRBD1. Germline CDR1 KGHSH, CDR2 LQKENI. Trimming at V came to 6 bases and at J to 10 bases, leaving 9 bases not matched to a gene. This CDR3 region has 15 residues. DNA of the CDR3: TGTGCCAGCTCCTCTTCGGGACAGGGGTTATCACCCCTCCACTTT. It encodes CASSSSGQGLSPLHF.

This clone occurred once. This sequence joins TRBV10-2 and TRBJ2-1; D call uncertain. The germline V gene encodes CDR1 WSHSY and CDR2 SAAADI. The CDR3 is made up of 14 amino acids. The germline V and J ends were trimmed by 8 bases and 0 bases, with 11 bases remaining between them. CDR3: CASSPEISYNEQFF. The CDR3 bases are TGCGCCAGCTCCCCTGAGATCTCCTACAATGAGCAGTTCTTC.

CDR3 amino acids: CASSQGGAYIYGYTF. The CDR3 DNA is TGCGCCAGCAGCCAAGGGGGGGCGTATATCTATGGCTACACCTTC. V usage is TRBV4-3 and J usage is TRBJ1-2; D may be TRBD1 (6 bases). The CDR3 has 15 residues. Trimming pared 1 base from V and 4 bases from J, leaving 13 bases between. Germline V gene lookup returns CDR1 LGHNA and CDR2 YSLEER.

This chain links TRBV6-1 with TRBJ1-4; D might be TRBD1 (5 bases). V was clipped by 7 bases and J by 5 bases, with 14 bases between them. This CDR3 is built from 14 residues. Germline values: CDR1 MNHNS, CDR2 SASEGT. The chain's CDR3 is CASKTGHHNEKLFF. The CDR3 DNA sequence: TGTGCCAGCAAGACGGGGCACCACAATGAAAAACTGTTTTTT.

This clone was counted a few times. The chain recombines TRBV9 with TRBJ2-6; D gene ambiguous. Per germline, CDR1 SGDLS and CDR2 YYNGEE. The V and J ends lost 3 bases and 0 bases respectively, with 4 bases between them. CDR3 length: 14 residues. The CDR3 DNA is TGTGCCAGCAGCGGTTACTCTGGGGCCAACGTCCTGACTTTC. Translating it yields CASSGYSGANVLTF.

The J gene is TRBJ1-3, the V gene TRBV14, with D perhaps matching TRBD1 (6 bases). Germline lookup yields CDR1 SGHDN and CDR2 FVKESK. Trimming left V 1 base short and J 0 bases short, with 16 bases between. The CDR3 extends over 18 amino acids. The CDR3 DNA sequence: TGTGCCAGCAGCCAAGCACCCCAGGGGACCAGCTCTGGAAACACCATATATTTT. Translating it yields CASSQAPQGTSSGNTIYF.

The chain couples TRBV29-1 to TRBJ2-1, with 7 bases lining up with TRBD1. Losses at the gene ends were 3 bases for V and 3 bases for J; bases not matched to a gene: 8. CDR3 size: 15 residues. Germline V CDR1 and CDR2: SQVTM, ANQGSEA. CDR3 loop: CSVEIWDSNYNEQFF. Here the CDR3 DNA reads TGCAGCGTTGAGATCTGGGACAGTAACTACAATGAGCAGTTCTTC.

V gene TRBV2 combines with J gene TRBJ1-5; no definite D call. The germline gives CDR1 SNHLY, CDR2 FYNNEI. V was cut by 7 bases and J by 1 base, with 5 bases left in between. The CDR3 contains 12 residues. The CDR3: CASTPSNQPQHF. The CDR3 DNA sequence: TGTGCCAGCACCCCAAGCAATCAGCCCCAGCATTTT.

This chain links TRBV30 with TRBJ1-4; 8 nucleotides match TRBD1. V was pared by 4 bases and J by 8 bases, with 9 bases of the junction left unmatched. Germline V gene data show CDR1 as GTSNPN and CDR2 as SVGIG (reference sequence). The CDR3 runs to 14 residues. CDR3 in amino acids: CAWNRQGPSEKLFF. CDR3 DNA: TGTGCCTGGAACCGACAGGGGCCCTCCGAAAAACTGTTTTTT.

This clone was seen a handful of times. V gene TRBV5-1 combines with J gene TRBJ2-3; D is possibly TRBD2 (5 bases). The CDR3 covers 16 residues. The germline CDR1 and CDR2 sequences are SGHRS and YFSETQ. Trimming took off 7 bases at V and 3 bases at J, with 21 bases between the two ends. CDR3 sequence: CASGDGVSASTDTQYF. The CDR3 DNA is TGCGCCAGCGGCGATGGCGTTAGCGCTAGTACAGATACGCAGTATTTT.

This clone was seen only a few times. This chain uses TRBV30 with TRBJ1-5; D remains unclear. In germline, CDR1 is GTSNPN, CDR2 SVGIG (reference sequence). The V end was cut by 7 bases, the J end by 5 bases, with 12 bases between. The CDR3 length is 12 residues. DNA for the CDR3: TGTGCCTACCAAGTCTGGGATCAGCCCCAGCATTTT. Its protein product is CAYQVWDQPQHF.

The chain uses TRBV6-5 and TRBJ2-7; D unclear. V was pared by 2 bases and J by 0 bases, with 8 bases between. CDR1 and CDR2 (germline): MNHEY, SVGAGI. The CDR3 is made up of 14 amino acids. The CDR3 DNA reads TGTGCCAGCAGTTACGGGCGGTCCTCCTACGAGCAGTACTTC. Translated: CASSYGRSSYEQYF.

V is TRBV4-1 and J is TRBJ1-3; D call uncertain. CDR3 length equals 16 residues. V lost 1 base to trimming and J lost 0 bases, with 10 bases between them. Germline V gene lookup returns CDR1 MGHRA and CDR2 YSYEKL. The CDR3, as DNA: TGCGCCAGCAGCCAAGGAGGTTGGGTCTCTGGAAACACCATATATTTT. It encodes CASSQGGWVSGNTIYF.

The CDR3 coding sequence is TGTGCCAGAAAGGGGCTGGGTGCGGACGCAGATACGCAGTATTTT. As protein: CARKGLGADADTQYF. The rearrangement uses TRBV5-3 and TRBJ2-3; possible D gene TRBD1, 5 bases. TRBV5-3 carries the ORF label, with uncertain function. Trimming pared 6 bases from V and 4 bases from J, leaving 18 bases between. The length of the CDR3 is 15 residues.

J is TRBJ1-1 and V is TRBV2; tentative D call: TRBD1 (6 bases). The CDR3 extends over 13 amino acids. Germline V lookup: CDR1 SNHLY, CDR2 FYNNEI. The V end lost 6 bases, the J end lost 6 bases, and 14 bases lay between the germline ends. Here the CDR3 DNA reads TGTGCCAGCAGAACTACAGGGTTCCCTGAAGCTTTCTTT. Encoded protein: CASRTTGFPEAFF. Looking up the rest from reference TRBV2 and TRBJ1-1 gives the full variable domain: EPEVTQTPSHQVTQMGQEVILRCVPISNHLYFYWYRQILGQKVEFLVSFYNNEISEKSEIFDDQFSVERPDGSNFTLKIRSTKLEDSAMYFCASRTTGFPEAFFGQGTRLTVV.

V is TRBV19 and J is TRBJ1-2; the D gene is possibly TRBD1 (5 bases). Per the germline V gene, CDR1 is LNHDA and CDR2 is SQIVND (reference sequence). V was clipped by 3 bases and J by 5 bases, with 16 bases between them. The CDR3 loop spans 15 amino acids. The CDR3 loop is CASSIGRGGRYGYTF. In DNA, the CDR3 is TGTGCCAGTAGTATCGGGCGCGGGGGTAGGTATGGCTACACCTTC.

This sequence joins TRBV5-1 and TRBJ2-5; 7 nucleotides align to TRBD1. This CDR3 has 14 residues. CDR1 and CDR2 from the germline V gene are SGHRS and YFSETQ. V shed 3 bases and J 2 bases; nucleotides not matched to a gene: 4. The CDR3 DNA is TGCGCCAGCAGCTGGGACAGTCCACAAGAGACCCAGTACTTC. This codes for CASSWDSPQETQYF. Supplemented by reference TRBV5-1 and TRBJ2-5, the full variable domain reads KAGVTQTPRYLIKTRGQQVTLSCSPISGHRSVSWYQQTPGQGLQFLFEYFSETQRNKGNFPGRFSGRQFSNSRSEMNVSTLELGDSALYLCASSWDSPQETQYFGPGTRLLVL.

The CDR3 region is CATSREAAGGYGYTF. The DNA of the CDR3 is TGTGCCACCAGCAGAGAGGCGGCAGGGGGCTATGGCTACACCTTC. The chain has TRBV15 and TRBJ1-2; 7 nucleotides agree with TRBD1. Trimming took 0 bases from V and 4 from J; bases not matched to a gene: 5. Looked up from germline, CDR1 is LNHNV and CDR2 is YYDKDF (reference sequence). This CDR3 spans 15 amino acids.

The V gene is TRBV18, the J gene TRBJ2-1, with D perhaps TRBD1 or TRBD2 (6 bases each). The V end lost 0 bases, the J end lost 10 bases, and 22 bases lay between the germline ends. Germline values: CDR1 KGHSH, CDR2 LQKENI. The CDR3 sequence is 17 residues long. The CDR3 region is CASSPPVGGAGNPEQFF. CDR3 DNA: TGTGCCAGCTCACCACCGGTGGGGGGCGCAGGGAATCCGGAGCAGTTCTTC.

J is TRBJ1-6 and V is TRBV28; D is possibly TRBD1 (5 bases). The ends were cut back, 2 bases at V and 14 bases at J, with 16 bases in the middle. The CDR3 consists of 14 residues. CDR1 and CDR2 from the germline V gene are MDHEN and SYDVKM. The CDR3 reads CASSLRMVGGSLHF. The CDR3 DNA reads as TGTGCCAGCAGTTTAAGGATGGTGGGGGGGTCCCTCCACTTT.

The chain links TRBV5-6 to TRBJ1-4; possibly TRBD1 for D (5 bases). Looked up from germline, CDR1 is SGHDT and CDR2 is YYEEEE. V was cut by 0 bases and J by 4 bases, with 13 bases left in between. This CDR3 is built from 16 residues. CDR3 region: CASSLGVRGLNEKLFF. CDR3 nucleotides: TGTGCCAGCAGCTTGGGAGTGAGGGGACTTAATGAAAAACTGTTTTTT.

This clone was counted a single time. The rearrangement joins TRBV7-2 to TRBJ2-3; D is uncertain. Per germline, CDR1 SGHTA and CDR2 FQGNSA. V lost 4 bases and J 4 bases, leaving 6 bases between the germline ends. The CDR3 length is 12 residues. CDR3 region: CASSSVADTQYF. In DNA form, the CDR3 reads TGTGCCAGCAGCTCCGTGGCAGATACGCAGTATTTT.